This note documents a single T cell receptor beta chain sequence. Germline lookup yields CDR1 MNHNS and CDR2 SASEGT. Trimming stripped 4 bases from V and 3 bases from J, with 15 bases between. CDR3 size: 16 residues. The data derive from a study of blood T cell repertoires in COVID-19. Study overall: PBMCs, B-cell-depleted T cells, or T cells were the source of the cDNA or gDNA that made up the material.

As originally analysed: The authors estimated nucleated cell counts from reference gene primer amplification. Sequencing used immunoSEQ multiplex PCR; TCRdb keeps in-frame clones, though not all of them. The DNA was the basis for D and trimming; V, J and clone size are from that table. The sample has roughly 300,000 clones; 70% to 90% are singletons. This clonotype was sampled from a man aged 30 to 39 who had recovered from COVID-19. Sequencing was performed on PBMCs or T cells enriched from blood (not recorded which). The gene calls are TRBV6-1 and TRBJ2-2, with D tentatively TRBD2 (5 bases). CDR3 sequence: CASSGGQWVYTGELFF. CDR3 nucleotides: TGTGCCAGCAGTGGAGGGCAATGGGTCTACACCGGGGAGCTGTTTTTT.